A selection of T cell receptor beta chains follows, all from one sample in a study of early T cells in non-severe SARS-CoV-2 infection. TCRdb recomputed calls from the 5' RACE reads with MiXCR, one row per CDR3 protein. The sample lists about 110,000 distinct CDR3 sequences, over 9.5% occurring once. The source was whole blood, collected at baseline. The receptor set was obtained from an adult who was a healthcare worker with PCR-confirmed SARS-CoV-2 infection or an uninfected control (not recorded which). CDR3s include the opening cysteine and the closing phenylalanine or tryptophan. D genes are given only for firm matches. Some rows have no size entry. The others give once, few or many, or a class for an expanded clone.

CASSSWYGYTF | TGTGCCAGCAGTTCATGGTATGGCTACACCTTC | TRBV28 | few | TRBJ1-2 | .
CASSEGGTVF | TGTGCCAGCAGTGAGGGGGGCACAGTATTC | TRBV6-1 | . | TRBJ2-7 | .
CASSVVLAGNEQFF | TGTGCCAGCAGCGTAGTGCTAGCAGGCAATGAGCAGTTCTTC | TRBV9 | many | TRBJ2-1 | .
CASSFGAYSGTGGSYNEQFF | TGTGCCAGCAGTTTTGGGGCCTACTCCGGGACAGGGGGCTCCTACAATGAGCAGTTCTTC | TRBV6-5 | few | TRBJ2-1 | TRBD1
CSVGGSSNYGYTF | TGCAGCGTTGGGGGCAGCTCTAACTATGGCTACACCTTC | TRBV29-1 | many | TRBJ1-2 | .
CASSLIWEGVQYF | TGTGCCAGCAGTTTAATATGGGAAGGAGTACAGTACTTC | TRBV27 | many | TRBJ2-7 | .
CASSPPQIMNTEAFF | TGTGCCAGCTCACCACCGCAGATAATGAACACTGAAGCTTTCTTT | TRBV18 | many | TRBJ1-1 | .
CASSHPGQGSYEQYF | TGCGCCAGCAGCCACCCGGGACAGGGGTCCTACGAGCAGTACTTC | TRBV4-1 | . | TRBJ2-7 | TRBD1
CASSQGQGAGSSYNSPLHF | TGCGCCAGCAGCCAAGGACAGGGGGCTGGAAGCTCCTATAATTCACCCCTCCACTTT | TRBV4-1 | few | TRBJ1-6 | TRBD1
CATREGNTGELFF | TGCGCCACCCGGGAGGGTAACACCGGGGAGCTGTTTTTT | TRBV5-1 | . | TRBJ2-2 | TRBD2
CASSPGVNTEAFF | TGTGCCAGCTCACCAGGGGTGAACACTGAAGCTTTCTTT | TRBV18 | few | TRBJ1-1 | .
CARPGVSYEQYF | TGTGCCAGACCGGGGGTATCCTACGAGCAGTACTTC | TRBV27 | . | TRBJ2-7 | .
CASSFSPLSGTSGELFF | TGTGCCAGCAGCTTTAGCCCACTTTCGGGAACCTCCGGGGAGCTGTTTTTT | TRBV9 | many | TRBJ2-2 | .
CASSPGPSTDTQYF | TGTGCCAGCAGCCCGGGACCCTCTACAGATACGCAGTATTTT | TRBV6-1 | . | TRBJ2-3 | .
CASSSDHRGEKLFF | TGTGCCAGCAGCTCCGACCACCGGGGGGAAAAACTGTTTTTT | TRBV7-9 | few | TRBJ1-4 | .
CASSYTYGYTF | TGTGCCAGCAGTTATACCTATGGCTACACCTTC | TRBV6-2/TRBV6-3 | . | TRBJ1-2 | .
CASSYPPPKTELAFF | TGTGCCAGCAGTTACCCCCCGCCTAAAACTGAATTGGCTTTCTTT | TRBV6-6 | few | TRBJ1-1 | .
CASSLTGPMTNQPQHF | TGTGCCAGCTCACTAACGGGACCGATGACTAATCAGCCCCAGCATTTT | TRBV18 | many | TRBJ1-5 | .
CSVERGGTDTQYF | TGCAGCGTTGAACGGGGTGGCACAGATACGCAGTATTTT | TRBV29-1 | . | TRBJ2-3 | .
CASSISGGRRETQYF | TGTGCCAGTAGTATTTCGGGGGGCCGGCGAGAGACCCAGTACTTC | TRBV19 | . | TRBJ2-5 | .
CASRYQGKSEAFF | TGCGCCAGCAGGTACCAGGGTAAATCTGAAGCTTTCTTT | TRBV5-1 | . | TRBJ1-1 | .
CSAPSPGQGAGEQFF | TGCAGTGCCCCCTCGCCGGGACAGGGGGCAGGGGAGCAGTTCTTC | TRBV20-1 | few | TRBJ2-1 | TRBD1
CASSLFRLDYGYTF | TGTGCCAGCAGTTTATTTAGGCTGGACTATGGCTACACCTTC | TRBV28 | . | TRBJ1-2 | .
CASSADNYNEQFF | TGTGCCAGCAGCGCCGACAACTACAATGAGCAGTTCTTC | TRBV7-7 | few | TRBJ2-1 | .
CSARDSKLAGGIRTDTQYF | TGCAGTGCTAGAGATAGTAAACTAGCGGGGGGAATACGCACAGATACGCAGTATTTT | TRBV20-1 | many | TRBJ2-3 | TRBD2
CSAVQGGTEAFF | TGCAGTGCTGTACAGGGGGGCACTGAAGCTTTCTTT | TRBV20-1 | many | TRBJ1-1 | TRBD1
CASSYHVDGLTGELFF | TGTGCCAGCAGCTACCACGTGGACGGCCTGACCGGGGAGCTGTTTTTT | TRBV7-9 | . | TRBJ2-2 | .
CASSLAYEQYF | TGTGCCAGCAGCTTAGCCTACGAGCAGTACTTC | TRBV28 | many | TRBJ2-7 | .
CASSLKTGGRRDTEAFF | TGTGCCAGCAGCTTAAAGACAGGGGGCCGAAGGGACACTGAAGCTTTCTTT | TRBV7-2 | few | TRBJ1-1 | TRBD1
CASSLSSGAGGAKNIQYF | TGTGCCAGCAGCTTATCTTCGGGAGCGGGGGGAGCCAAAAACATTCAGTACTTC | TRBV7-2 | . | TRBJ2-4 | TRBD2
CASSVDLHANTGELFF | TGTGCCAGCAGCGTAGATCTGCACGCGAACACCGGGGAGCTGTTTTTT | TRBV9 | . | TRBJ2-2 | .
CAWSRRTEAFF | TGTGCCTGGAGTAGGCGGACTGAAGCTTTCTTT | TRBV30 | . | TRBJ1-1 | .
CASSWNTGELFF | TGTGCCAGCAGCTGGAACACCGGGGAGCTGTTTTTT | TRBV6-5 | many | TRBJ2-2 | .
CASSPRDRGNTEAFF | TGCGCCAGCAGCCCACGGGACAGGGGGAACACTGAAGCTTTCTTT | TRBV4-1 | many | TRBJ1-1 | TRBD1
CASSSTSGPTDTQYF | TGTGCCAGCAGTTCTACTAGCGGCCCCACAGATACGCAGTATTTT | TRBV27 | . | TRBJ2-3 | TRBD2
CASSFTGYYGYTF | TGTGCCAGCAGTTTTACAGGGTACTATGGCTACACCTTC | TRBV28 | many | TRBJ1-2 | .
CATPQEMNTEAFF | TGTGCCACTCCACAGGAGATGAACACTGAAGCTTTCTTT | TRBV6-1 | few | TRBJ1-1 | .
CASSGAISGNTIYF | TGTGCCTCCTCAGGGGCAATCTCTGGAAACACCATATATTTT | TRBV12-5 | many | TRBJ1-3 | .
CASSLAHSAGGIAYEQYF | TGTGCCAGCAGCTTAGCCCACTCGGCAGGGGGCATTGCCTACGAGCAGTACTTC | TRBV11-1 | . | TRBJ2-7 | TRBD1
CASRRGSGRVNEQFF | TGTGCCAGCAGGCGTGGGAGCGGGAGGGTCAATGAGCAGTTCTTC | TRBV7-6 | . | TRBJ2-1 | TRBD2
CSAFDPKRGEKLFF | TGCAGTGCCTTCGACCCAAAGAGAGGTGAAAAACTGTTTTTT | TRBV20-1 | few | TRBJ1-4 | .
CASSRIQETQYF | TGTGCCAGCAGCAGAATCCAAGAGACCCAGTACTTC | TRBV6-1 | many | TRBJ2-5 | .
CASSFTVSLGGELFF | TGTGCCAGCAGCTTCACTGTTTCTTTAGGCGGGGAGCTGTTTTTT | TRBV7-9 | . | TRBJ2-2 | .
CSARVDRGADTQYF | TGCAGTGCTAGAGTCGACCGCGGAGCAGATACGCAGTATTTT | TRBV20-1 | . | TRBJ2-3 | .
CSAIKGEQYF | TGCAGTGCTATTAAGGGCGAGCAGTACTTC | TRBV20-1 | . | TRBJ2-7 | .
CASSLEVGVSSPLHF | TGTGCCAGCAGCTTGGAGGTAGGGGTCTCCTCACCCCTCCACTTT | TRBV5-8 | many | TRBJ1-6 | .
CASSFSQDPRNTIYF | TGTGCCAGCAGTTTCTCCCAGGACCCCAGAAACACCATATATTTT | TRBV6-5 | few | TRBJ1-3 | .
CASSPEGSPTNYGYTF | TGTGCCAGCAGCCCTGAGGGCAGCCCGACGAACTATGGCTACACCTTC | TRBV9 | few | TRBJ1-2 | .
CSASPDTNTEAFF | TGCAGTGCCTCCCCGGACACGAACACTGAAGCTTTCTTT | TRBV20-1 | . | TRBJ1-1 | .
CASSLLLGGNSPLHF | TGTGCCAGCAGTTTACTTTTGGGTGGCAATTCACCCCTCCACTTT | TRBV12-3/TRBV12-4 | . | TRBJ1-6 | .
CASSIDPPLAGGKTDTQYF | TGTGCCAGTAGTATAGATCCTCCGCTAGCGGGAGGGAAGACAGATACGCAGTATTTT | TRBV19 | . | TRBJ2-3 | TRBD2
CASSFFRDENQHF | TGTGCCAGCAGCTTCTTTCGGGACGAGAACCAGCATTTT | TRBV7-2 | few | TRBJ1-5 | .
CSVDRDPITEAFF | TGCAGCGTTGACAGGGACCCTATCACTGAAGCTTTCTTT | TRBV29-1 | . | TRBJ1-1 | .
CASSLSGDSYEQYF | TGTGCCAGCAGCTTGTCCGGGGACTCCTACGAGCAGTACTTC | TRBV5-4 | few | TRBJ2-7 | .
CASSFWRGSGYTF | TGTGCCAGCAGTTTTTGGAGGGGATCCGGCTACACCTTC | TRBV27 | . | TRBJ1-2 | .
CSARGVPGNTEAFF | TGCAGTGCTAGAGGGGTCCCGGGGAACACTGAAGCTTTCTTT | TRBV20-1 | few | TRBJ1-1 | .
CASSLQGNTEAFF | TGTGCCAGCAGCTTACAGGGGAACACTGAAGCTTTCTTT | TRBV5-1 | many | TRBJ1-1 | .
CASRGETQYF | TGTGCCAGCAGGGGAGAGACCCAGTACTTC | TRBV28 | few | TRBJ2-5 | .
CASSGPGGTGELFF | TGTGCCAGCAGCGGACCCGGAGGCACCGGGGAGCTGTTTTTT | TRBV13 | few | TRBJ2-2 | .